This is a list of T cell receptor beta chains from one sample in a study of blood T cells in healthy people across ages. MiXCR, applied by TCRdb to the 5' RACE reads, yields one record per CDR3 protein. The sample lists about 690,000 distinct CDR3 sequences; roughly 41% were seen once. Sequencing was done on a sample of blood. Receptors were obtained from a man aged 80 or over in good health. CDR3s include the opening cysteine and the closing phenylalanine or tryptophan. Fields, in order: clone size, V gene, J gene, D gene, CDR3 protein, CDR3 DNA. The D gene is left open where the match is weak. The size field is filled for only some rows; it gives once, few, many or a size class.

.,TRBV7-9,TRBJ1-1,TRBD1,CASSFTTGLAFF,TGTGCCAGCAGCTTCACGACAGGGTTAGCTTTCTTT
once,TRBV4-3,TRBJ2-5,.,CAARGSGQRYQETQYF,TGCGCCGCAAGGGGGTCGGGGCAAAGATACCAAGAGACCCAGTACTTC
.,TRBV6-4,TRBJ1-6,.,CASSDYPQLNSPLHF,TGTGCCAGCAGTGACTATCCCCAACTGAATTCACCCCTCCACTTT
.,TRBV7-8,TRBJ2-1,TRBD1,CASSLDLGTGKSYNEQFF,TGTGCCAGCAGCTTAGACCTCGGGACAGGAAAGTCCTACAATGAGCAGTTCTTC
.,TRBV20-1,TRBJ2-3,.,CSARVHSTDTQYF,TGCAGTGCTAGAGTTCATAGCACAGATACGCAGTATTTT
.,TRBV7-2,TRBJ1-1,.,CASSLEERGTEAFF,TGTGCCAGCAGCTTAGAAGAGCGGGGCACTGAAGCTTTCTTT
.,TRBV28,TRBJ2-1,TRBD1,CASSRTGTGSSAQFF,TGTGCCAGCAGCCGAACCGGGACAGGTTCGTCAGCGCAGTTCTTC
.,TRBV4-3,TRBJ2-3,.,CASSQDFGGVTDTQYF,TGCGCCAGCAGCCAAGACTTTGGGGGAGTGACAGATACGCAGTATTTT
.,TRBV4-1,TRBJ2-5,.,CASSQLYGKQETQYF,TGCGCCAGCAGCCAATTATACGGTAAACAAGAGACCCAGTACTTC
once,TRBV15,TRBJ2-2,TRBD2,CATSLGLALTGELFF,TGTGCCACCAGTTTGGGACTAGCGCTCACCGGGGAGCTGTTTTTT
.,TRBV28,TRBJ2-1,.,CASNRDRSSYNEQFF,TGTGCCAGCAACCGTGACAGGAGCTCCTACAATGAGCAGTTCTTC
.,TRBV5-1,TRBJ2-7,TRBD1,CASSAVGTGEGRYEQYF,TGCGCCAGCAGCGCTGTCGGGACAGGGGAGGGTCGCTACGAGCAGTACTTC
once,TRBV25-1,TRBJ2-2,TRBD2,CASSGYRPGLAGGLDTGELFF,TGTGCCAGTAGTGGGTACAGACCAGGACTAGCGGGAGGATTGGACACCGGGGAGCTGTTTTTT
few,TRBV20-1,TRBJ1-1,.,CSASRFSANTEAFF,TGCAGTGCTAGTCGGTTTTCCGCGAACACTGAAGCTTTCTTT
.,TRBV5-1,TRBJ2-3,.,CASSLVTKVGPDTQYF,TGCGCCAGCAGCTTGGTAACTAAAGTGGGTCCAGATACGCAGTATTTT
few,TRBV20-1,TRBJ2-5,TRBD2,CSAQLSGGAKTQYF,TGCAGTGCCCAGCTTAGCGGGGGGGCTAAGACCCAGTACTTC
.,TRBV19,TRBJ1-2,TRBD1,CASSMGNRGSDYGYTF,TGTGCCAGTAGTATGGGCAACAGGGGCTCGGACTATGGCTACACCTTC
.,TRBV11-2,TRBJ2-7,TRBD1,CASSLNIGTGAHEQYF,TGTGCCAGCAGCTTAAATATCGGGACAGGGGCCCACGAGCAGTACTTC
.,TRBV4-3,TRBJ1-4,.,CASSQAQGLYEKLFF,TGCGCCAGCAGCCAAGCTCAGGGGTTATATGAAAAACTGTTTTTT
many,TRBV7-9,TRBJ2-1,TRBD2,CASSSPLMREVNNEQFF,TGTGCCAGCAGCTCGCCTCTAATGCGGGAGGTCAACAATGAGCAGTTCTTC
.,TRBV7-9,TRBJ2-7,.,CASSHKTDSYEQYF,TGTGCCAGCAGCCATAAGACCGACAGCTACGAGCAGTACTTC
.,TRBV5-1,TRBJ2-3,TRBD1,CASSSGTGAGTDTQYF,TGCGCCAGCAGCTCCGGGACAGGGGCGGGCACAGATACGCAGTATTTT
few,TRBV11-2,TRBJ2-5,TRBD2,CASSLRLAGVGGQETQYF,TGTGCCAGCAGCTTAAGACTAGCGGGAGTTGGGGGCCAAGAGACCCAGTACTTC
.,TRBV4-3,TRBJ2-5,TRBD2,CASSWSRTSGNEQYF,TGCGCCAGCAGCTGGAGTCGGACTAGCGGCAATGAGCAGTACTTC
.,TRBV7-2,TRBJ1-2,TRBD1,CGTQTGGRGYTF,TGTGGCACCCAAACAGGGGGAAGAGGCTACACCTTC
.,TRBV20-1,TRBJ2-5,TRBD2,CSASLAGEQYF,TGCAGTGCTAGCTTAGCGGGGGAGCAGTACTTC